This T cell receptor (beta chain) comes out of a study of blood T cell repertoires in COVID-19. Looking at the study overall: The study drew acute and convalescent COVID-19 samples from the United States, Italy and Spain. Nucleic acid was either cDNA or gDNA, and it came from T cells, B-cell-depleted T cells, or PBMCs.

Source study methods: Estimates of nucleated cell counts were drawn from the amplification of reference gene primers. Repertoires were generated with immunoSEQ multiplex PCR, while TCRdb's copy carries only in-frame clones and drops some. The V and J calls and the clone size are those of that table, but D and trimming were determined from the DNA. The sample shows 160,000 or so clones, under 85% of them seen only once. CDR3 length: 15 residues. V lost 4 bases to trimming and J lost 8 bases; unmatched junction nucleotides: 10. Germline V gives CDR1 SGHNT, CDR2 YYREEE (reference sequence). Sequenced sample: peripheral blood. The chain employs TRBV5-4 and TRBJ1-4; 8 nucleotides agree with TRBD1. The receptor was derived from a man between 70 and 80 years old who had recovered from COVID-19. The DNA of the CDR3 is TGTGCCAGCAGCCGAAACAGGGGGAGGGACGAAAAACTGTTTTTT. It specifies CASSRNRGRDEKLFF.